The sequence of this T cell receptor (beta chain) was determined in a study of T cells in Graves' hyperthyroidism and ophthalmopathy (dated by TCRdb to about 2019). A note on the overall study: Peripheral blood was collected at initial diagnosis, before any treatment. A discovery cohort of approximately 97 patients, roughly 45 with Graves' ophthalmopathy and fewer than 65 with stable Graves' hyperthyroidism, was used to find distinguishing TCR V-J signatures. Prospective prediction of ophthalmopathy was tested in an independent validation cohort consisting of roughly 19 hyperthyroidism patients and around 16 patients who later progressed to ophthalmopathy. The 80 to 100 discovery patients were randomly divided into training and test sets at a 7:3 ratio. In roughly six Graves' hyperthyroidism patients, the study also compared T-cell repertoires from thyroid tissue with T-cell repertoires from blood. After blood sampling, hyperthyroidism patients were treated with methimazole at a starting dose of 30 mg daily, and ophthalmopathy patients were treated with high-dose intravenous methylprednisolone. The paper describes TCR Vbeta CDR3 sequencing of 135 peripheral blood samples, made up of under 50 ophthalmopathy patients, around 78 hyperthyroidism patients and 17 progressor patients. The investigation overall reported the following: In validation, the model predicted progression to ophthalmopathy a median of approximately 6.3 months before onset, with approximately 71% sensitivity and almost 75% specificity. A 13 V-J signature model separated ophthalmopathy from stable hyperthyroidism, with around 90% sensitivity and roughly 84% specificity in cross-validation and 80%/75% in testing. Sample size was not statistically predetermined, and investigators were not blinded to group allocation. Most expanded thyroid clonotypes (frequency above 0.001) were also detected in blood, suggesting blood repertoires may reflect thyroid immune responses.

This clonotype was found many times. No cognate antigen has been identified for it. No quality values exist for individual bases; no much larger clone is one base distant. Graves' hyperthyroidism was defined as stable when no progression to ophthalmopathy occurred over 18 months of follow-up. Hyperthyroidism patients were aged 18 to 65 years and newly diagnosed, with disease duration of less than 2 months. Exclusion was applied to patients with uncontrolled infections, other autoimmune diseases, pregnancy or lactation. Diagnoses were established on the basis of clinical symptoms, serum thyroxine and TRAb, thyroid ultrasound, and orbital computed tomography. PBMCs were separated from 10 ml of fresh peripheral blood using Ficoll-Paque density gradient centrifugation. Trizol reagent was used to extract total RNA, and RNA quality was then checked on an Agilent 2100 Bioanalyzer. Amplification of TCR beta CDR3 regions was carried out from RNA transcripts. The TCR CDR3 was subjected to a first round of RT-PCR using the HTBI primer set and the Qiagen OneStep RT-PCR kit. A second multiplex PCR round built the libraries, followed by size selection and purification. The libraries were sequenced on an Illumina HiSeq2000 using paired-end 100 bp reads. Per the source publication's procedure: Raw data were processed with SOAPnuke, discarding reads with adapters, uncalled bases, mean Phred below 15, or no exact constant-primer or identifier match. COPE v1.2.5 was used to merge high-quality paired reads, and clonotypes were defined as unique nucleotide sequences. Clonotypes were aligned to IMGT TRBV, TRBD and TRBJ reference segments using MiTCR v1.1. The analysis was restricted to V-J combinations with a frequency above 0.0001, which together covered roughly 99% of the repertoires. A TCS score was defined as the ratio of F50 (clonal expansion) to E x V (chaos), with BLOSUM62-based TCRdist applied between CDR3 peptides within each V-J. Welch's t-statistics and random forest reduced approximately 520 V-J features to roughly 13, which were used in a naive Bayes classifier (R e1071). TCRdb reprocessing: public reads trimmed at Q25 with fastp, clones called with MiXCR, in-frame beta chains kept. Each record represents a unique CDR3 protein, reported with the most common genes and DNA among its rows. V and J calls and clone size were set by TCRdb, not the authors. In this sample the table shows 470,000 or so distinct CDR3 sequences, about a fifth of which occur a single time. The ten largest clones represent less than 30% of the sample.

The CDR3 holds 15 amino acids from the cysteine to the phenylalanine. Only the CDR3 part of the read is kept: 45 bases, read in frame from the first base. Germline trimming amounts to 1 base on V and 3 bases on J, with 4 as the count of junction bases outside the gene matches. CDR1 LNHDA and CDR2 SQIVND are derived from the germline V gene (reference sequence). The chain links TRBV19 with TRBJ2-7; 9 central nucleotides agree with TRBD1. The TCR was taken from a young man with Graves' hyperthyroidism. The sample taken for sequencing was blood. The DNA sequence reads TGTGCCAGTAGTATAGGGACAGGGGACGGCTACGAGCAGTACTTC. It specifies CASSIGTGDGYEQYF.